These 21 T cell receptor beta chains were sequenced from one sample in a study of T cells in Graves' hyperthyroidism and ophthalmopathy. Amplified TCR beta CDR3 regions came from RNA transcripts. First-round RT-PCR of the TCR CDR3 relied on the HTBI primer set. TCRdb re-derived calls from the multiplex PCR reads in MiXCR, one entry per CDR3 protein. The sample records approximately 510,000 distinct CDR3 sequences, about a fifth being singletons. The sample was blood. Receptors were obtained from a man younger than 30 with Graves' hyperthyroidism.

J is TRBJ2-7 and V is TRBV9; D gene unclear. V shed 0 bases and J shed 6 bases, with 10 bases lying between them. This CDR3 comprises 13 residues. The V gene's germline CDR1 is SGDLS and CDR2 YYNGEE. The CDR3 loop is CASSVGPSGEQYF. CDR3 DNA: TGTGCCAGCAGCGTAGGGCCCTCTGGCGAGCAGTACTTC.

The rearrangement joins TRBV6-1 to TRBJ1-2; tentative D call: TRBD1 (6 bases). This CDR3 spans 13 amino acids. Trimming shortened V by 5 bases and J by 6 bases, and 13 bases separated the two germline ends. CDR1 and CDR2 (germline): MNHNS, SASEGT. CDR3: CASSRGQPDGYTF. As DNA, the CDR3 is TGTGCCAGCAGTCGCGGACAGCCGGATGGCTACACCTTC.

This clonotype was detected ten times or more. The chain is built from TRBV19 and TRBJ1-1; 9 bases fit TRBD1. This CDR3 comprises 13 residues. V shed 8 bases and J 3 bases; nucleotides not matched to a gene: 4. CDR1 LNHDA and CDR2 SQIVND come from the germline V gene (reference sequence). CDR3 nucleotides: TGTGCCAGTTTACAGGGGGCGGACACTGAAGCTTTCTTT. Its protein is CASLQGADTEAFF.

This clonotype was seen a handful of times. V gene TRBV12-3 or TRBV12-4 combines with J gene TRBJ2-7; D ambiguous. V was cut by 3 bases and J by 3 bases, with 9 bases left in between. The CDR3 is 13 residues long. The CDR3 DNA reads TGTGCCAGCAGTTTTGGGCTGCTCTACGAGCAGTACTTC. Its protein product is CASSFGLLYEQYF.

This clonotype was recorded at least ten times. The J gene is TRBJ2-5, the V gene TRBV20-1; 8 nucleotides align to TRBD1. From germline, CDR1 is DFQATT and CDR2 SNEGSKA (reference sequence). This CDR3 comprises 13 residues. Unmatched junction bases numbered 6, after V lost 5 bases and J lost 4 bases. DNA of the CDR3: TGCAGTGCTTGGGGGACAGGAGGAGAGACCCAGTACTTC. Its protein is CSAWGTGGETQYF.

This clonotype was seen ten or more times. This CDR3 reads CATSREPLVNQPQHF. The CDR3 DNA reads TGTGCCACCAGCAGAGAACCCCTCGTCAATCAGCCCCAGCATTTT. The chain uses TRBV15 and TRBJ1-5; D is ambiguous. V lost 0 bases to trimming and J lost 3 bases, with 9 bases between them. Germline CDR1 reads LNHNV; CDR2 reads YYDKDF (reference sequence). This CDR3 spans 15 amino acids.

There are many counts of this clonotype. The genes are TRBV12-3 or TRBV12-4 and TRBJ1-6; D gene unclear. V was cut by 6 bases and J by 2 bases, with 11 bases left in between. The CDR3 is 15 residues long. The CDR3 loop is CASSLGPTYNSPLHF. CDR3 nucleotides: TGTGCCAGCAGCCTCGGGCCTACCTATAATTCACCCCTCCACTTT.

This clonotype was counted only a few times. The chain joins TRBV11-2 to TRBJ2-2; no reliable D call. From germline, CDR1 is SGHAT and CDR2 FQNNGV. CDR3 length: 14 residues. Trimming left V 2 bases short and J 4 bases short, with 8 bases between. The CDR3 here is CASSLPGTTGELFF. CDR3 DNA: TGTGCCAGCAGCTTACCAGGAACCACCGGGGAGCTGTTTTTT.

This clonotype was detected ten times or more. This sequence joins TRBV27 and TRBJ1-5; TRBD1 matches 8 bases. The CDR3 extends over 15 amino acids. Germline CDR1 is MNHEY and CDR2 is SMNVEV (reference sequence). With 2 bases clipped from V and 7 bases from J, the junction kept 7 bases outside the gene matches. This CDR3 is CASSLAGGPGQPQHF. CDR3 nucleotides: TGTGCCAGCAGTTTAGCAGGGGGCCCAGGGCAGCCCCAGCATTTT.

This clonotype was detected ten times or more. The J gene is TRBJ2-7, the V gene TRBV6-5; 9 nucleotides align to TRBD1. Germline V gene data show CDR1 as MNHEY and CDR2 as SVGAGI. CDR3 size: 15 residues. The V gene end was trimmed by 5 bases and the J gene end by 7 bases; junction bases not matched to a gene: 12. CDR3 region: CASSHPGQGTREQYF. The CDR3 nucleotides read TGTGCCAGCAGTCACCCGGGACAGGGCACTCGGGAGCAGTACTTC.

In this sample, this clonotype turned up many times. The genes are TRBV11-2 and TRBJ2-7; a weak D match, TRBD2 (6 bases). Per germline, CDR1 SGHAT and CDR2 FQNNGV. V lost 1 base to trimming and J lost 0 bases, with 10 bases between them. This CDR3 is built from 15 residues. CDR3 amino acids: CASSLGGTPSYEQYF. CDR3 bases: TGTGCCAGCAGCTTAGGTGGGACTCCCTCCTACGAGCAGTACTTC.

The genes are TRBV7-9 and TRBJ1-2; perhaps TRBD1 as D (5 bases). The V end was cut by 2 bases, the J end by 6 bases, with 13 bases between. The CDR3 covers 14 residues. Germline V gene lookup returns CDR1 SEHNR and CDR2 FQNEAQ (reference sequence). CDR3 sequence reads: CASSLWGFLDGYTF. The CDR3 region has the DNA TGTGCCAGCAGCTTATGGGGGTTTCTGGATGGCTACACCTTC.

On this clonotype itself: A much bigger clone sits one base away, suggesting this may be a read error. The chain carries TRBV4-2 and TRBJ2-7, with D perhaps matching TRBD1 or TRBD2 (5 bases each). The CDR3 spans 16 residues. V was pared by 2 bases and J by 2 bases, with 16 bases between. Germline lookup yields CDR1 LGHNA and CDR2 YNFKEQ. Here the CDR3 reads CASSQSRTGLTYEQYF. CDR3 nucleotide sequence: TGTGCCAGCAGCCAATCCCGGACGGGGCTAACCTACGAGCAGTACTTC.

This clonotype was seen many times. The chain joins TRBV6-2 or TRBV6-3 to TRBJ2-7; 15 positions match TRBD2. This CDR3 region has 19 residues. Germline lookup yields CDR1 MNHEY and CDR2 SVGEGT. With V trimmed by 6 bases and J by 0 bases, 12 bases remained unmatched. In nucleotides, the CDR3 is TGTGCCAGCAGGCAGGGACTAGCGGGGGGCTATGACAGCTCCTACGAGCAGTACTTC. Its protein product is CASRQGLAGGYDSSYEQYF.

This chain uses TRBV4-1 with TRBJ2-7; TRBD2 aligns across 13 bases. The length of the CDR3 is 15 residues. Per the germline V gene, CDR1 is MGHRA and CDR2 is YSYEKL. With 0 bases clipped from V and 12 bases from J, the junction kept 8 bases outside the gene matches. This chain's CDR3 is CASSQDSGLAGARYF. Written as DNA, the CDR3 is TGCGCCAGCAGCCAAGATAGTGGACTAGCGGGGGCGCGGTACTTC.

The rearrangement joins TRBV20-1 to TRBJ2-5; 9 bases agree with TRBD2. V trimming: 1 base; J trimming: 0 bases; junction bases outside the gene matches: 6. Germline CDR1 reads DFQATT; CDR2 reads SNEGSKA (reference sequence). There are 16 residues in the CDR3. The CDR3 loop reads CSARGRTSVNQETQYF. The CDR3 coding sequence is TGCAGTGCTAGAGGCCGGACTAGCGTCAACCAAGAGACCCAGTACTTC.

This clonotype has only a few counts. The chain carries TRBV27 and TRBJ1-2; a weak D match, TRBD1 (5 bases). The CDR3 is 14 residues long. Trimming left V 2 bases short and J 4 bases short, with 11 bases between. Germline CDR1 and CDR2: MNHEY and SMNVEV (reference sequence). The CDR3 sequence is CASSLGPTGYGYTF. In nucleotides, the CDR3 is TGTGCCAGCAGTTTAGGGCCCACAGGCTATGGCTACACCTTC.

This clonotype was seen many times. The chain links TRBV6-2 or TRBV6-3 to TRBJ2-7; 14 bases map to TRBD2. The CDR3 runs 19 residues. Germline V CDR1 and CDR2: MNHEY, SVGEGT. The V gene end was trimmed by 11 bases and the J gene end by 3 bases; junction bases not matched to a gene: 21. CDR3 sequence reads: CAPTNGTVGLAGAVYEQYF. The CDR3 DNA reads as TGTGCCCCGACCAACGGGACAGTGGGACTAGCGGGGGCTGTCTACGAGCAGTACTTC.

This clonotype was observed many times. The V and J genes are TRBV30 and TRBJ1-1; no clear D. The CDR3 sequence is 11 residues long. The V gene lost 3 bases and the J gene lost 1 base, with 3 bases spanning the gap. Looked up from germline, CDR1 is GTSNPN and CDR2 is SVGIG (reference sequence). CDR3 sequence reads: CAWRSNTEAFF. The CDR3 bases are TGTGCCTGGAGATCGAACACTGAAGCTTTCTTT.

This clonotype has more than one count but fewer than ten. This CDR3 reads CASRLRDRVVETQYF. CDR3 bases: TGTGCCAGCAGGCTCCGGGACAGGGTTGTGGAGACCCAGTACTTC. V usage is TRBV28 and J usage is TRBJ2-5, with 9 bases aligning to TRBD1. From germline, CDR1 is MDHEN and CDR2 SYDVKM. The CDR3 is 15 residues long. J was trimmed by 5 bases and V by 6 bases; bases with no gene match: 10.

This clonotype was seen at least ten times. The V gene is TRBV7-2, the J gene TRBJ1-2; D gene uncertain. The ends were cut back, 2 bases at V and 1 base at J, with 14 bases in the middle. CDR3 length equals 16 residues. CDR1 is SGHTA, CDR2 FQGNSA, per germline. Here the CDR3 DNA reads TGTGCCAGCAGCTTACCGGTCGGCCTTCTTAACTATGGCTACACCTTC. It encodes CASSLPVGLLNYGYTF.